These T cell receptor beta chains were read from a single sample in a study of blood T cell repertoires in COVID-19. The repertoire was sequenced with immunoSEQ multiplex PCR; TCRdb's copy has only in-frame clones and lacks some. The table lists about 380,000 clones, 85% to 90% of them singletons, with 6.5% in the top ten. Sequenced input: peripheral blood. All receptors derive from a man aged 18-30 years with active or convalescent COVID-19. The CDR3 runs from the conserved cysteine through the conserved F or W. Each record gives: J gene, clone size, V gene, D gene, CDR3 DNA, CDR3 protein. D genes are given only for firm matches. Some rows have no size entry. The others give once, few or many, or a class for an expanded clone.

>TRBJ2-7|-|TRBV3-1/TRBV3-2|TRBD2
TGTGCCAGCAGCCAAGAAGCGGGAGGATACGAGCAGTACTTC
CASSQEAGGYEQYF
>TRBJ1-1|-|TRBV12-3/TRBV12-4|-
TGTGCCAGCAGTCCGGGATTTAACACTGAAGCTTTCTTT
CASSPGFNTEAFF
>TRBJ1-5|-|TRBV19|-
TGTGCCAGTAGGAGGCTAACAGGGAGCAATCAGCCCCAGCATTTT
CASRRLTGSNQPQHF
>TRBJ2-7|-|TRBV7-6|-
TGTGCCAGCAGCTTAACGTGGGGCGGATCCCACGAGCAGTACTTC
CASSLTWGGSHEQYF
>TRBJ1-2|once|TRBV5-5|-
TGTGCCAGCAGCTTGAGTGACAGAAACTATGGCTACACCTTC
CASSLSDRNYGYTF
>TRBJ1-1|few|TRBV4-1|-
TGCGCCAGCAGCCAAACTTCCCGAAACCCTGAAGCTTTCTTT
CASSQTSRNPEAFF
>TRBJ1-6|-|TRBV9|TRBD1
TGTGCCAGCAGCGTAGAAGGAGGGGGCGGCTCACCCCTCCACTTT
CASSVEGGGGSPLHF
>TRBJ2-7|-|TRBV27|TRBD1
TGTGCCAGCAAATGGATGACAGGGGAGTCCTACGAGCAGTACTTC
CASKWMTGESYEQYF
>TRBJ1-3|-|TRBV12-3/TRBV12-4|-
TGTGCCAGCAGCCTAGTCGGAGGAAACACCATATATTTT
CASSLVGGNTIYF
>TRBJ1-5|once|TRBV18|TRBD1
TGTGCCAGCTCACCCGGGACAGGGCTTTATCAGCCCCAGCATTTT
CASSPGTGLYQPQHF
>TRBJ2-1|once|TRBV11-2|TRBD2
TGTGCCAGCAGCTTCACCACTAGCGGAGGGCCGCATGAGCAGTTCTTC
CASSFTTSGGPHEQFF
>TRBJ2-7|-|TRBV27|-
TGTGCCAGCAGTTTTGGCACAGCAATTTTCTACGAGCAGTACTTC
CASSFGTAIFYEQYF
>TRBJ1-3|-|TRBV5-1|TRBD1
TGCGCCAGCAGCTTGCAGGGGGCTGGTGGAAACACCATATATTTT
CASSLQGAGGNTIYF
>TRBJ2-3|-|TRBV7-2|-
TGTGCCAGCAGCCCCCACGGGACGCAGTATTTT
CASSPHGTQYF
>TRBJ2-7|-|TRBV18|TRBD1
TGTGCCAGCTCAGTGGACAGGGTCTCCTACGAGCAGTACTTC
CASSVDRVSYEQYF
>TRBJ2-5|-|TRBV27|TRBD2
TGTGCCAGCAGCCTAACAACCCCCGGGACTAGCGGGAAAGAGACCCAGTACTTC
CASSLTTPGTSGKETQYF
>TRBJ2-1|-|TRBV7-9|TRBD2
TGTGCCAGCAGCTCCCCAGCGGGAGGGTGGAATGAGCAGTTCTTC
CASSSPAGGWNEQFF
>TRBJ1-2|-|TRBV18|-
TGTGCCAGCTCACCACAGGAGGGTAACTATGGCTACACCTTC
CASSPQEGNYGYTF
>TRBJ2-7|-|TRBV6-5|-
TGTGCCAGCAGGGCCGGGACAACCTCCTACGAGCAGTACTTC
CASRAGTTSYEQYF
>TRBJ1-5|-|TRBV7-2|-
TGTGCCAGCAGCTTAGGCCACAGGGGCAATCAGCCCCAGCATTTT
CASSLGHRGNQPQHF
>TRBJ2-5|-|TRBV10-1|-
TGCGCCAGCAGTGAGTCCCCGGGAGCGGAGACCCAGTACTTC
CASSESPGAETQYF
>TRBJ1-1|-|TRBV2|TRBD1
TGTGCCAGTGGGGGCAGGGGGCTTGAGGCTTTCTTT
CASGGRGLEAFF
>TRBJ2-3|-|TRBV9|-
TGTGCCAGCAGCGTAGTGGGAAGGGGGGGAACAGATACGCAGTATTTT
CASSVVGRGGTDTQYF
>TRBJ1-5|-|TRBV5-6|TRBD1
TGTGCCAGCAGCCTAGGGACAGGATTAGATCAGCCCCAGCATTTT
CASSLGTGLDQPQHF
>TRBJ1-1|once|TRBV6-5|-
TGTGCCAGCAGTTTCAGGCTTCAAGAGACTGAAGCTTTCTTT
CASSFRLQETEAFF
>TRBJ1-2|-|TRBV4-1|-
TGCGCCAGCAGCCAAGAGGGCGGCTTGGGAGGAGGCTACACCTTC
CASSQEGGLGGGYTF
>TRBJ2-1|-|TRBV6-4|-
TGTGCCAGCAGTGACGATCCCTCACTACTGAAGAATTACAATGAGCAGTTCTTC
CASSDDPSLLKNYNEQFF
>TRBJ2-2|-|TRBV5-1|TRBD1
TGCGCCAGCAGCTTGGGGACAGGGCCCACCGGGGAGCTGTTTTTT
CASSLGTGPTGELFF
>TRBJ1-5|-|TRBV6-4|TRBD1
TGTGCCGCTGGAGGCAGGGGGCCCCCAAGCAATCAGCCCCAGCATTTT
CAAGGRGPPSNQPQHF
>TRBJ1-4|-|TRBV27|-
TGTGCCAGCAGTTTAAAAGGCAGGGGAAATGAAAAACTGTTTTTT
CASSLKGRGNEKLFF
>TRBJ1-5|once|TRBV6-5|TRBD1
TGTGCCAGCAGTTATTCCGGGACAGGGGGTCAGCCCCAGCATTTT
CASSYSGTGGQPQHF
>TRBJ2-3|once|TRBV28|TRBD1
TGTGCCAGCAGTCGAGGGACAGCCAGCACAGATACGCAGTATTTT
CASSRGTASTDTQYF
>TRBJ2-1|-|TRBV7-9|TRBD2
TGTGCCAGCAGCCCCGCCGGTGGCGGGAGCTCCTACAATGAGCAGTTCTTC
CASSPAGGGSSYNEQFF
>TRBJ2-6|-|TRBV3-1/TRBV3-2|-
TGTGCCAGCAGCCCGACTGGGGCCAACGTGCTGACTTTC
CASSPTGANVLTF
>TRBJ2-2|-|TRBV4-1|TRBD2
TGCGCCAGCAGCCAAGGCCGTGGCGGGGGGAACACCGGGGAGCTGTTTTTT
CASSQGRGGGNTGELFF
>TRBJ2-5|-|TRBV7-9|-
TGTGCCAGCAGCCAACCTCGGACAGCACAAGAGACCCAGTACTTC
CASSQPRTAQETQYF
>TRBJ2-3|-|TRBV4-2|TRBD2
TGTGCCAGCAGCCAAGGGGCATTTACTAGCGGGGGATACACAGATACGCAGTATTTT
CASSQGAFTSGGYTDTQYF
>TRBJ1-2|once|TRBV28|TRBD1
TGTGCCAGTAAAGGGACAGTCTATGGCTACACCTTC
CASKGTVYGYTF
>TRBJ1-2|-|TRBV12-3/TRBV12-4|TRBD1
TGTGCCAGCAGACGGGACAGGAACTATGGCTACACCTTC
CASRRDRNYGYTF
>TRBJ2-3|-|TRBV6-5|TRBD2
TGTGCCAGCAGTTCTACCGGGGGGGCTAGCACAGATACGCAGTATTTT
CASSSTGGASTDTQYF
>TRBJ2-1|-|TRBV10-2|-
TGCGCCAGCAGCGCGACAGTACGATACAATGAGCAGTTCTTC
CASSATVRYNEQFF
>TRBJ2-1|once|TRBV12-3/TRBV12-4|-
TGTGCCAGCAGTTTTGCGGCAGCAGAGCAGTTCTTC
CASSFAAAEQFF
>TRBJ1-5|-|TRBV19|-
TGTGCCAGTAGTGACAGGAGAGATCAGCCCCAGCATTTT
CASSDRRDQPQHF
>TRBJ2-6|-|TRBV4-1|-
TGCGCCAGCAGCCAAAAGAATATTGAGAGCTCTGGGGCCAACGTCCTGACTTTC
CASSQKNIESSGANVLTF
>TRBJ2-5|-|TRBV2|TRBD2
TGTGCCAGCAGGCTCGGGACTAGCTCGTGGACCCAGTACTTC
CASRLGTSSWTQYF
>TRBJ1-4|-|TRBV7-6|TRBD1
TGTGCCAGCAGCAGAAACAGGGGGCCTAATGAAAAACTGTTTTTT
CASSRNRGPNEKLFF
>TRBJ2-2|-|TRBV28|TRBD2
TGTGCCAGCAGCCTGACTAGCGGGAGGAACACCGGGGAGCTGTTTTTT
CASSLTSGRNTGELFF
>TRBJ1-1|once|TRBV16|-
TGTGCCAGCAGCCAAGGAGCGGGAAACACTGAAGCTTTCTTT
CASSQGAGNTEAFF
>TRBJ2-2|once|TRBV4-2|-
TGTGCCACGCGTCCCGAATCGAAGACCGGGGAGCTGTTTTTT
CATRPESKTGELFF
>TRBJ2-5|-|TRBV7-8|-
TGTGCCAGCAGCTTAGAAACAGTCCGAGAGACCCAGTACTTC
CASSLETVRETQYF
>TRBJ1-4|-|TRBV12-3/TRBV12-4|TRBD1
TGTGCCAGCAGGGGGACAGGTCCTGAAAAACTGTTTTTT
CASRGTGPEKLFF
>TRBJ2-1|-|TRBV4-1|-
TGCGCCAGCAGCCAAGAAATTAGATTAGTCTTTGACTCTTCCTACAATGAGCAGTTCTTC
CASSQEIRLVFDSSYNEQFF
>TRBJ1-4|-|TRBV11-2|TRBD1
TGTGCCAGCAGCAAAGGACAGGGCCTCACTAATGAAAAACTGTTTTTT
CASSKGQGLTNEKLFF